One and the same sample provided the 28 T cell receptor beta chains below, sequenced in a study of blood T cell repertoires in COVID-19. Some clones are missing from TCRdb's copy, which holds only in-frame ones; the method was immunoSEQ multiplex PCR. This table holds a few hundred thousand clones, over 80% found once. The specimen sequenced was peripheral blood. The receptors originated from a woman aged 45-60 years with COVID-19, enrolled during active disease.

The chain joins TRBV5-4 to TRBJ1-2; TRBD1 matches at 10 bases. V was pared by 4 bases and J by 5 bases, with 5 bases of the junction left unmatched. This CDR3 region has 14 residues. From germline, CDR1 is SGHNT and CDR2 YYREEE (reference sequence). The CDR3 DNA is TGTGCCAGCAGCCCCGGACAGGGGGGATATGGCTACACCTTC. This codes for CASSPGQGGYGYTF.

V is TRBV19 and J is TRBJ1-5, with TRBD1 matching 8 bases. The V segment lost 6 bases and the J segment 7 bases; nucleotides outside the gene matches: 8. The CDR3 spans 14 residues. The germline gives CDR1 LNHDA, CDR2 SQIVND (reference sequence). Here the CDR3 DNA reads TGTGCCAGTAGAAGGACAGGGAGTGACCAGCCCCAGCATTTT. Amino acid sequence: CASRRTGSDQPQHF. Using reference TRBV19 and TRBJ1-5 for the parts outside the CDR3, the full variable domain is DGGITQSPKYLFRKEGQNVTLSCEQNLNHDAMYWYRQDPGQGLRLIYYSQIVNDFQKGDIAEGYSVSREKKESFPLTVTSAQKNPTAFYLCASRRTGSDQPQHFGDGTRLSIL.

V usage is TRBV4-1 and J usage is TRBJ1-2; D possibly corresponds to TRBD1 (5 bases). The V end was cut by 0 bases, the J end by 4 bases, with 12 bases between. The CDR3 extends over 15 amino acids. Per the germline V gene, CDR1 is MGHRA and CDR2 is YSYEKL. CDR3 DNA: TGCGCCAGCAGCCAAGAGGTCAGGGTTTCCTATGGCTACACCTTC. It encodes CASSQEVRVSYGYTF.

The rearrangement links TRBV5-1 to TRBJ2-7; 9 bases align to TRBD1. CDR3 length: 16 residues. Germline CDR1 SGHRS, CDR2 YFSETQ. V shed 4 bases and J 3 bases; nucleotides not matched to a gene: 11. The CDR3 sequence is CASSGQGFSGRYEQYF. DNA of the CDR3: TGCGCCAGCAGCGGACAGGGGTTTTCAGGCCGCTACGAGCAGTACTTC.

V and J are TRBV10-2 and TRBJ1-1, with a weak D call TRBD1 (5 bases). CDR1 and CDR2 from the germline V gene are WSHSY and SAAADI. The CDR3 consists of 15 residues. The V gene lost 4 bases and the J gene lost 0 bases, with 12 bases spanning the gap. The CDR3 sequence is CASSGQTPMNTEAFF. The DNA for the CDR3 is TGCGCCAGCAGTGGACAGACACCAATGAACACTGAAGCTTTCTTT.

CDR3 DNA sequence: TGTGCCAGCATCCCAGGGACTAGCGGCACAGATACGCAGTATTTT. This codes for CASIPGTSGTDTQYF. The chain employs TRBV6-6 and TRBJ2-3; 10 bases agree with TRBD2. CDR1 and CDR2 from the germline V gene are MNHNY and SVGAGI (reference sequence). This CDR3 is built from 15 residues. Losses at the gene ends were 7 bases for V and 1 base for J; bases not matched to a gene: 5.

This clone was seen a few times. This chain connects TRBV30 to TRBJ1-5, with D possibly being TRBD1 (6 bases). Trimming took 2 bases from V and 4 from J, leaving 18 bases between them. The CDR3 length is 16 residues. Per germline, CDR1 GTSNPN and CDR2 SVGIG (reference sequence). DNA for the CDR3: TGTGCCTGGAGTTCGAAACAGGGAGCGTTTAATCAGCCCCAGCATTTT. Its protein is CAWSSKQGAFNQPQHF. Full variable domain (missing parts from reference TRBV30 and TRBJ1-5): SQTIHQWPATLVQPVGSPLSLECTVEGTSNPNLYWYRQAAGRGLQLLFYSVGIGQISSEVPQNLSASRPQDRQFILSSKKLLLSDSGFYLCAWSSKQGAFNQPQHFGDGTRLSIL.

The genes are TRBV19 and TRBJ2-2; 8 bases map to TRBD2. Germline V gives CDR1 LNHDA, CDR2 SQIVND (reference sequence). J lost 5 bases, V lost 3 bases, and 11 bases had no gene match. This CDR3 has 17 amino acids. CDR3 nucleotides: TGTGCCAGTAGTATCGGGAGCGGGAGCTGGGGGACCGGGGAGCTGTTTTTT. Its protein is CASSIGSGSWGTGELFF.

The chain couples TRBV11-2 to TRBJ2-5, with a tentative D call TRBD1 (5 bases). Trimming pared 1 base from V and 1 base from J, leaving 13 bases between. The CDR3 runs to 16 residues. Germline V gene sequence: CDR1 SGHAT, CDR2 FQNNGV. As DNA, the CDR3 is TGTGCCAGCAGCTTAGGTCGGCAGGGCCCCCAAGAGACCCAGTACTTC. Amino acid sequence: CASSLGRQGPQETQYF.

The V call is TRBV21-1, the J call TRBJ2-7; TRBD2 is the table's D call, not checked against the DNA. TRBV21-1 is shown as a pseudogene. The CDR3 consists of 14 residues. In DNA form, the CDR3 reads TGTGCCAGCAGGGTAGCGGGCAGCTCCTACGAGCAGTACTTC. Protein product: CASRVAGSSYEQYF.

This chain's CDR3 is CASSQAGLTEAFF. The CDR3 bases are TGTGCCAGCAGCCAAGCAGGGTTGACTGAAGCTTTCTTT. The V gene is TRBV3-1 (or the pseudogene TRBV3-2), the J gene TRBJ1-1; maybe TRBD1 (5 bases). The CDR3 covers 13 residues. CDR1 and CDR2 from the germline V gene are LGHDT and YNNKEL (reference sequence). The ends were cut back, 1 base at V and 5 bases at J, with 8 bases in the middle.

The CDR3 protein is CASSTAYEQYF. CDR3 DNA: TGTGCCAGTAGTACTGCCTACGAGCAGTACTTC. The rearrangement joins TRBV19 to TRBJ2-7; no clear D. Germline V gives CDR1 LNHDA, CDR2 SQIVND (reference sequence). The V gene lost 4 bases and the J gene lost 2 bases, with 3 bases spanning the gap. CDR3 size: 11 residues.

The V and J genes are TRBV19 and TRBJ1-2, with a possible D match to TRBD1 (5 bases). The V and J ends lost 3 bases and 0 bases respectively, with 23 bases between them. The CDR3 has 19 residues. Germline V gene sequence: CDR1 LNHDA, CDR2 SQIVND (reference sequence). CDR3 coding DNA: TGTGCCAGTAGTATTGGGGGGATTACAATCAAAGGACCTAACTATGGCTACACCTTC. It encodes CASSIGGITIKGPNYGYTF.

This clone was counted a single time. This sequence joins TRBV19 and TRBJ2-1, with D possibly TRBD1 on 6 matching bases. Per germline, CDR1 LNHDA and CDR2 SQIVND (reference sequence). The CDR3 covers 14 residues. With 5 bases removed from V and 7 bases from J, the gap between germline ends came to 15 bases. The CDR3 protein is CASSPRGRGNEQFF. As DNA, the CDR3 is TGTGCCAGTAGTCCCCGGGGTAGGGGGAATGAGCAGTTCTTC.

The rearrangement joins TRBV19 to TRBJ2-1; 9 nucleotides agree with TRBD1. The V gene end was trimmed by 5 bases and the J gene end by 3 bases; junction bases not matched to a gene: 14. Germline CDR1 and CDR2: LNHDA and SQIVND (reference sequence). The CDR3 runs to 18 residues. The CDR3 DNA is TGTGCCAGTAGTGCTCAACCAGCGGACAGGGGAATCTACAATGAGCAGTTCTTC. Amino acids: CASSAQPADRGIYNEQFF.

The chain combines TRBV10-2 with TRBJ2-5; tentative D call: TRBD2 (6 bases). The CDR3 runs to 13 residues. The germline gives CDR1 WSHSY, CDR2 SAAADI. V dropped 7 bases and J dropped 2 bases, with 11 bases sitting between them. The CDR3 DNA is TGCGCCAGCACACGGGGGTTACAAGAGACCCAGTACTTC. This translates into CASTRGLQETQYF.

The chain has TRBV7-9 and TRBJ2-5, with 8 bases matching TRBD1. Germline loops: CDR1 SEHNR, CDR2 FQNEAQ (reference sequence). CDR3 size: 15 residues. With 1 base clipped from V and 1 base from J, the junction kept 2 bases outside the gene matches. The CDR3 loop is CASSLGTGIQETQYF. DNA of the CDR3: TGTGCCAGCAGCTTAGGGACAGGGATCCAAGAGACCCAGTACTTC.

V usage is TRBV24-1 and J usage is TRBJ1-5; D is unresolved. Germline V gives CDR1 KGHDR, CDR2 SFDVKD. V was shortened by 3 bases and J by 0 bases, with 8 bases between the two germline ends. The CDR3 spans 15 residues. CDR3 in DNA: TGTGCCACCAGTGATCCGGAGGTTAGCAATCAGCCCCAGCATTTT. Its protein product is CATSDPEVSNQPQHF.

This clone was detected a few times. The chain couples TRBV4-3 to TRBJ1-3, with 8 nucleotides matching TRBD1. V lost 2 bases, J lost 0 bases, and 3 bases stayed unmatched. The CDR3 runs to 16 residues. Germline V gene sequence: CDR1 LGHNA, CDR2 YSLEER. CDR3 bases: TGCGCCAGCAGCCAAACACAGGGGGTCTCTGGAAACACCATATATTTT. Encoded protein: CASSQTQGVSGNTIYF.

The rearrangement joins TRBV19 to TRBJ2-1; D not resolved. Trimming removed 5 bases from V and 8 bases from J, with 7 bases in between. This CDR3 comprises 11 residues. Germline V gene sequence: CDR1 LNHDA, CDR2 SQIVND (reference sequence). The CDR3 coding sequence is TGTGCCAGTAGTCCCCGCGATGAGCAGTTCTTC. Encoded protein: CASSPRDEQFF.

The rearrangement links TRBV5-4 to TRBJ2-5; 8 nucleotides line up with TRBD2. This CDR3 is 14 amino acids long. V lost 4 bases to trimming and J lost 5 bases; unmatched junction nucleotides: 7. The germline V gene has CDR1 SGHNT and CDR2 YYREEE (reference sequence). CDR3 amino acids: CASSPSGSSETQYF. The CDR3 DNA reads as TGTGCCAGCAGCCCAAGCGGGAGTTCTGAGACCCAGTACTTC.

The chain is built from TRBV29-1 and TRBJ2-3; TRBD2 might be the D (5 bases). The CDR3 is 15 residues long. The germline V gene has CDR1 SQVTM and CDR2 ANQGSEA. V gave up 4 bases and J gave up 6 bases, with 20 bases separating them. The CDR3 DNA reads TGCAGCGTTGTTCTTAACGGGGAGAGGAGGGATACGCAGTATTTT. Translated, it gives CSVVLNGERRDTQYF.

The rearrangement uses TRBV7-2 and TRBJ2-1; D perhaps matches TRBD1 (7 bases). The CDR3 covers 15 residues. Per germline, CDR1 SGHTA and CDR2 FQGNSA. V was cut by 5 bases and J by 9 bases, with 20 bases left in between. The DNA of the CDR3 is TGTGCCAGCAGCCCTTTGAGGGGGCTAGCGAGTGAGCAGTTCTTC. It yields the protein CASSPLRGLASEQFF.

This clone was detected only a few times. CDR3 DNA sequence: TGTGCCAGCTCACCACTGCCCCGGGTGGAGAACACCGGGGAGCTGTTTTTT. This codes for CASSPLPRVENTGELFF. The chain is built from TRBV18 and TRBJ2-2; D not resolved. V dropped 1 base and J dropped 1 base, with 13 bases sitting between them. The V gene's germline CDR1 is KGHSH and CDR2 LQKENI. The CDR3 covers 17 residues.

This clone was found a few times. This sequence joins TRBV6-5 and TRBJ1-6, with a tentative D call TRBD1 (6 bases). CDR1 MNHEY and CDR2 SVGAGI come from the germline V gene. This CDR3 has 15 residues. Trimming took 1 base from V and 5 from J, leaving 9 bases between them. The CDR3 coding sequence is TGTGCCAGCAGTTACTGGACAGCAGATAATTCACCCCTCCACTTT. It encodes CASSYWTADNSPLHF.

As for this clone: The sample has other DNA sequences that encode this CDR3 too. V usage is TRBV5-1 and J usage is TRBJ2-3; possible D gene TRBD1, 5 bases. Trimming cost V 4 bases and J 0 bases, with 6 bases left between them. The CDR3 is 13 residues long. The germline CDR1 and CDR2 sequences are SGHRS and YFSETQ. The CDR3 loop is CASSPGSTDTQYF. CDR3 nucleotide sequence: TGCGCCAGCAGCCCAGGGAGCACAGATACGCAGTATTTT. The whole variable domain, remainder taken from reference TRBV5-1 and TRBJ2-3, is KAGVTQTPRYLIKTRGQQVTLSCSPISGHRSVSWYQQTPGQGLQFLFEYFSETQRNKGNFPGRFSGRQFSNSRSEMNVSTLELGDSALYLCASSPGSTDTQYFGPGTRLTVL.

The V call is TRBV4-3, the J call TRBJ2-7; D remains unclear. The CDR3 is 16 residues long. The V end lost 0 bases, the J end lost 0 bases, and 12 bases lay between the germline ends. Germline CDR1 LGHNA, CDR2 YSLEER. The CDR3 sequence: CASSQDRGSSSYEQYF. CDR3 in DNA: TGCGCCAGCAGCCAAGACCGCGGTTCGAGCTCCTACGAGCAGTACTTC.

The rearrangement joins TRBV6-5 to TRBJ2-2, with 12 bases that match TRBD2. Per the germline V gene, CDR1 is MNHEY and CDR2 is SVGAGI. This CDR3 spans 16 amino acids. The V segment lost 2 bases and the J segment 8 bases; nucleotides outside the gene matches: 6. The CDR3 loop is CASSYTGLAGFGELFF. CDR3 nucleotides: TGTGCCAGCAGTTACACGGGACTAGCGGGCTTTGGGGAGCTGTTTTTT.